This TCR beta chain was sequenced in a study of OX40 agonist ivuxolimab in advanced cancers. The CDR3 extends over 15 amino acids. Sequencing used immunoSEQ multiplex PCR; TCRdb keeps in-frame clones, though not all of them. The sample includes 12,000 to 15,000 clones, 76% of them seen just once. The input for sequencing was CD4+ or CD8+ T cells sorted from blood, taken in a trial of the OX40 agonist ivuxolimab. This clonotype was sampled from an adult with an advanced solid tumor such as melanoma, head and neck, liver or kidney cancer. The chain is built from TRBV21-1 and TRBJ1-1; the D call of TRBD1 is as the table states it, not checked on the DNA. TRBV21-1 is a pseudogene. Written as DNA, the CDR3 is TGTGCCAGCAGCAAAGAGGACAGACGGAACACTGAAGCTTTCTTT. It specifies CASSKEDRRNTEAFF.